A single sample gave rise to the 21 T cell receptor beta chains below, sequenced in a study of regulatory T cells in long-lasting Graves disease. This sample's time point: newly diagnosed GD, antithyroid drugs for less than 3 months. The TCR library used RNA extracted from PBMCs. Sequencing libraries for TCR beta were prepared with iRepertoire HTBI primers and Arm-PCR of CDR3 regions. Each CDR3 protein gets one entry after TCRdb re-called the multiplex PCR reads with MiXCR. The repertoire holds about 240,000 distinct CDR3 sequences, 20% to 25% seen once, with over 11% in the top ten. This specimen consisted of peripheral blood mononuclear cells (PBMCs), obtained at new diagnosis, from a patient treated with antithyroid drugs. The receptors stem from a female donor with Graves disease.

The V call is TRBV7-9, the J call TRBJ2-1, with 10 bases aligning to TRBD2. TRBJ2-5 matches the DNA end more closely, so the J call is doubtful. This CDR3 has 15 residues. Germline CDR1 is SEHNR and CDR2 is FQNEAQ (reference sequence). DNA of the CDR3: TGTGCCAGCAGCTTAAAGCTAGCGGGAGCAGAGACCCAGTACTTC. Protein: CASSLKLAGAETQYF.

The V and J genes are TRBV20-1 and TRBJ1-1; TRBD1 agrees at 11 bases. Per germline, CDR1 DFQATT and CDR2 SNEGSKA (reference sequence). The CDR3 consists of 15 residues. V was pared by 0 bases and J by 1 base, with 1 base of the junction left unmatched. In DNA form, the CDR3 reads TGCAGTGCTAGAGATGGGACAGGGGGGAACACTGAAGCTTTCTTT. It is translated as CSARDGTGGNTEAFF.

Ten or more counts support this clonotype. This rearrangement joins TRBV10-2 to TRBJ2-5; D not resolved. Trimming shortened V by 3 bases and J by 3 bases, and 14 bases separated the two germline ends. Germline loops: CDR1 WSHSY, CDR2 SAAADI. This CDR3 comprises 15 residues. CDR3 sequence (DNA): TGCGCCAGCAGTGAAGGATCGCTACGGGAAGAGACCCAGTACTTC. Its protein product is CASSEGSLREETQYF.

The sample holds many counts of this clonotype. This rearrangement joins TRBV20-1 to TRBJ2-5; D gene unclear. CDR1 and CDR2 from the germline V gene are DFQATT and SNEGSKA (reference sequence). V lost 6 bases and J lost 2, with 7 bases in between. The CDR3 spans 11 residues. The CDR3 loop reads CSAHDQETQYF. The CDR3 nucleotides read TGCAGTGCCCATGATCAAGAGACCCAGTACTTC.

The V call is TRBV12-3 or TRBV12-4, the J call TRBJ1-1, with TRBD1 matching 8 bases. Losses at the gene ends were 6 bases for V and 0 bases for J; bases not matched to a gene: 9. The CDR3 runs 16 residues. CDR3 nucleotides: TGTGCCAGCAGCTTCAGGACAGGGCAGATGAACACTGAAGCTTTCTTT. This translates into CASSFRTGQMNTEAFF.

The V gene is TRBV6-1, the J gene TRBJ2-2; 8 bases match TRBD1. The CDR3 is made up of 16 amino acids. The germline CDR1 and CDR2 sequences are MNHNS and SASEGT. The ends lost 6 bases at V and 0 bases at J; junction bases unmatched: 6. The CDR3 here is CASSFRTGPNTGELFF. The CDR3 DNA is TGTGCCAGCAGCTTCCGGACAGGGCCGAACACCGGGGAGCTGTTTTTT.

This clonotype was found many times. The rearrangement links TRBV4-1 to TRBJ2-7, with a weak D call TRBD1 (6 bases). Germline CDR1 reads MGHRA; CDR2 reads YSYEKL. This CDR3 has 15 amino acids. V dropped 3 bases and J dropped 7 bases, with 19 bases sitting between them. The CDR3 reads CASSHPKQGSREQYF. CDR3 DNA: TGCGCCAGCAGCCACCCCAAACAGGGTTCGAGGGAGCAGTACTTC.

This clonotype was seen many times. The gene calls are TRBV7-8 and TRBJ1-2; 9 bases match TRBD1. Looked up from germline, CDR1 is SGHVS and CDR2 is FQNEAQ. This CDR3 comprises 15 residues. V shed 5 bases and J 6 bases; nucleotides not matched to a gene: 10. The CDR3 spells CASSPSLQGAHGYTF. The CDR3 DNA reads TGTGCCAGCAGCCCGTCCCTACAGGGGGCCCATGGCTACACCTTC.

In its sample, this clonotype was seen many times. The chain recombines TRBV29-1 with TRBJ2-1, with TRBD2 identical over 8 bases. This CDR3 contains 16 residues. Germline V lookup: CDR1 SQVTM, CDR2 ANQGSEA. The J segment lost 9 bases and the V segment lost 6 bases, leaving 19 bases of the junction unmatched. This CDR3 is CSVALRERGRDSEQFF. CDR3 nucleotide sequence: TGCAGCGTGGCCCTCCGGGAGCGGGGGCGGGATAGTGAGCAGTTCTTC.

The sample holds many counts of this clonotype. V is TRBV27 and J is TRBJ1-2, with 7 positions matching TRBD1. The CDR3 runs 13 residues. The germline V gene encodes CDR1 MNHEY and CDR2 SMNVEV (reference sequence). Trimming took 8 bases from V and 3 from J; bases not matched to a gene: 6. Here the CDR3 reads CASRDRLYYGYTF. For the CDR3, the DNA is TGTGCCAGCCGGGACAGACTCTACTATGGCTACACCTTC.

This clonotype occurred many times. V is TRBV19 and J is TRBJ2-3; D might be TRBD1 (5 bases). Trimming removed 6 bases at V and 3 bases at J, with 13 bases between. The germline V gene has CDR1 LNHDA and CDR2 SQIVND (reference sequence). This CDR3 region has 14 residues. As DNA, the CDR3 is TGTGCCAGTAGCAGCAAGCAGGGAACAGATACGCAGTATTTT. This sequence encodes CASSSKQGTDTQYF.

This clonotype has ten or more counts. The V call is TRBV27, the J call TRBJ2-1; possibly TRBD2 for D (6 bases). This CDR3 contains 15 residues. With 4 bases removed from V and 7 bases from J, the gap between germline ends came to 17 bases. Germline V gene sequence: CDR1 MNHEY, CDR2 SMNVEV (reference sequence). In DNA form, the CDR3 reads TGTGCCAGCAGTTCCCCGGGAGAAGGGATGAATGAGCAGTTCTTC. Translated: CASSSPGEGMNEQFF.

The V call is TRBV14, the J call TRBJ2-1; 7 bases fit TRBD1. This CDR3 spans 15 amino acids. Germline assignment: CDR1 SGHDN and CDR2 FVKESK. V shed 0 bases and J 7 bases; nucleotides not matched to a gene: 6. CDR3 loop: CASSQDSGRGNEQFF. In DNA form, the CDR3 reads TGTGCCAGCAGCCAAGATAGTGGCAGGGGGAATGAGCAGTTCTTC. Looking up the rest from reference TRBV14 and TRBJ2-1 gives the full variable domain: EAGVTQFPSHSVIEKGQTVTLRCDPISGHDNLYWYRRVMGKEIKFLLHFVKESKQDESGMPNNRFLAERTGGTYSTLKVQPAELEDSGVYFCASSQDSGRGNEQFFGPGTRLTVL.

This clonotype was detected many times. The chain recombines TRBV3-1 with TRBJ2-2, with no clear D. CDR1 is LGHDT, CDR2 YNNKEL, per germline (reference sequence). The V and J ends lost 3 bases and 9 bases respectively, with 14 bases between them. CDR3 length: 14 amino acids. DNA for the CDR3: TGTGCCAGCAGCCAGACGCCTCCGGCCTGGGAGCTGTTTTTT. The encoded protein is CASSQTPPAWELFF.

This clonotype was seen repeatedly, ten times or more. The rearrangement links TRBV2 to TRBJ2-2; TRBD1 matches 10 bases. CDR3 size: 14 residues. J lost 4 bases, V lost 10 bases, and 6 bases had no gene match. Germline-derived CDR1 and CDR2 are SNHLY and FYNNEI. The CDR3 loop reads CANRDRGLTGELFF. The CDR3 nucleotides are TGTGCCAACCGGGACAGGGGTCTCACCGGGGAGCTGTTTTTT.

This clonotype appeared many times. CDR3 protein: CASNLTGGFSYEQYF. DNA for the CDR3: TGTGCCAGCAACCTGACAGGGGGATTCTCCTACGAGCAGTACTTC. This chain connects TRBV5-5 to TRBJ2-7; 9 bases fit TRBD1. The trim removed 6 bases at V and 0 bases at J, leaving 7 bases unmatched. This CDR3 contains 15 residues. CDR1 and CDR2 (germline): SGHKS, YYEKEE (reference sequence).

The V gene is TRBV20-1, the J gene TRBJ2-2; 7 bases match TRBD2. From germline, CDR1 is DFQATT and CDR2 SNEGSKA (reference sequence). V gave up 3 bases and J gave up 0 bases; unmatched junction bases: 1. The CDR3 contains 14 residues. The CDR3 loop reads CSARAGANTGELFF. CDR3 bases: TGCAGTGCTAGGGCGGGGGCGAACACCGGGGAGCTGTTTTTT.

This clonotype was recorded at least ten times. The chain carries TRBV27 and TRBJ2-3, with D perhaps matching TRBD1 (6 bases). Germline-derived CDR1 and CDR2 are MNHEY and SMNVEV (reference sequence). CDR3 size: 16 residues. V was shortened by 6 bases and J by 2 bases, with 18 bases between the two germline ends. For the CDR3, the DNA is TGTGCCAGCAGCCGACAGGCCCTCTCCTTCACAGATACGCAGTATTTT. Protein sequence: CASSRQALSFTDTQYF.

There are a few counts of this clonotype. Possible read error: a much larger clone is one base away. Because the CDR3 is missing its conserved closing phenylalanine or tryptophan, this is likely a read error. As DNA, the CDR3 is TGTGCCAGCACCGGACAGGGGGCTTCTTACGAGCAGTACCTC. This sequence encodes CASTGQGASYEQYL. V gene TRBV2 combines with J gene TRBJ2-7; 11 bases align to TRBD1. This CDR3 region has 14 residues. J was trimmed by 4 bases and V by 7 bases; bases with no gene match: 6. Per the germline V gene, CDR1 is SNHLY and CDR2 is FYNNEI.

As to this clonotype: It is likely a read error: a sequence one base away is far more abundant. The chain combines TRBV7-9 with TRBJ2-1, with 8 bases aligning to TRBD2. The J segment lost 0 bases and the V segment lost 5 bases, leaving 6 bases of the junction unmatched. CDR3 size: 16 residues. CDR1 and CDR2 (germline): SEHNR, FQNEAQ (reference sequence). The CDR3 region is CASSNQLADSYNEQFF. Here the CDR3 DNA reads TGTGCCAGCAGCAACCAACTAGCGGACTCCTACAATGAGCAGTTCTTC. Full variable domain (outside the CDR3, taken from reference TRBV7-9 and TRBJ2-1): DTGVSQNPRHKITKRGQNVTFRCDPISEHNRLYWYRQTLGQGPEFLTYFQNEAQLEKSRLLSDRFSAERPKGSFSTLEIQRTEQGDSAMYLCASSNQLADSYNEQFFGPGTRLTVL.

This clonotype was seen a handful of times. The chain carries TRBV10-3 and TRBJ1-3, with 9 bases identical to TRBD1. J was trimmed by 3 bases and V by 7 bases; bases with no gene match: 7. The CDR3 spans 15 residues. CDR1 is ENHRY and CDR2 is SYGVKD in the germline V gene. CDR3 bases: TGTGCCATCACCCCCGGGACAGGGAGTGGAAACACCATATATTTT. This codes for CAITPGTGSGNTIYF.